This T cell receptor beta chain was captured in a study of early T cells in non-severe SARS-CoV-2 infection. TCRdb analysed the 5' RACE reads with MiXCR anew, one entry per CDR3 protein. The table has tens of thousands of distinct CDR3 sequences, about 14% seen once; the top ten hold under 7.5%. Trimming pared 5 bases from V and 3 bases from J, leaving 14 bases between. From germline, CDR1 is MNHNY and CDR2 SVGAGI (reference sequence). The CDR3 has 16 residues. The sequenced sample was whole blood. The sequence was collected from an adult who was a healthcare worker with PCR-confirmed SARS-CoV-2 infection or an uninfected control (not recorded which). The chain has TRBV6-6 and TRBJ1-6; D uncertain. The CDR3 here is CASSPPTTVYNSPLHF. Here the CDR3 DNA reads TGTGCCAGCAGTCCCCCCACAACGGTCTATAATTCACCCCTCCACTTT.